Listed below are T cell receptor beta chains from one sample, sequenced in a study of response to subunit inactivated influenza vaccine. A single record per CDR3 protein comes from TCRdb applying MiXCR to the RT-PCR reads. The data show hundreds of thousands of distinct CDR3 sequences, with about 18% seen just once and approximately 10% held by the top ten. Material: PBMCs from blood, obtained roughly 5 days after vaccination. The receptors shown here come from a man aged 50-59 years who received an inactivated influenza vaccine. CDR3s include the opening cysteine and the closing phenylalanine or tryptophan. A D gene is named only where the DNA matches it firmly. Expanded clones are given a class, and other clones once, few, many or no size at all.

few	.	TRBV4-3	TRBJ1-3	TGCGCCAGCAGCCAAGATGGGGAGGACACCATATATTTT	CASSQDGEDTIYF
many	.	TRBV5-1	TRBJ2-7	TGCGCCAGCAGAACTGCTCCGGGACACCGAGTAGACGAGCAGTACTTC	CASRTAPGHRVDEQYF
.	.	TRBV7-2	TRBJ2-2	TGTGCCAGCAGCTTAGGTCGGGGGGCGAGGAGCACCGGGGAGCTGTTTTTT	CASSLGRGARSTGELFF
.	TRBD2	TRBV29-1	TRBJ2-5	TGCAGCGTCCGACTAGCGGGGGAAGAGACCCAGTACTTC	CSVRLAGEETQYF
.	.	TRBV5-1	TRBJ1-1	TGCGCCAGCAGGTCCCAATTGGTGAACACTGAAGCTTTCTTT	CASRSQLVNTEAFF
.	.	TRBV20-1	TRBJ2-2	TGCAGTGCTCCCCATAGGGGGGTCTGGAGCACCGGGGAGCTGTTTTTT	CSAPHRGVWSTGELFF
few	.	TRBV27	TRBJ2-2	TGTGCCAGCAGTTTATTGGCAGGGCACACCGGGGAGCTGTTTTTT	CASSLLAGHTGELFF
.	TRBD1	TRBV11-2	TRBJ2-3	TGTGCCAGCAGCTTAGATGGGCAGGGGGTGCGGACAGATACGCAGTATTTT	CASSLDGQGVRTDTQYF
.	.	TRBV12-3/TRBV12-4	TRBJ2-7	TGTGCCAGCACCCAGGGCCGCTACGAGCAGTACTTC	CASTQGRYEQYF
few	.	TRBV7-9	TRBJ2-7	TGTGCCAGCAGCTTTCACGAGCAGTACTTC	CASSFHEQYF
.	TRBD1	TRBV5-1	TRBJ1-1	TGCGCCAGCAGCCGAGGACAGGGGTCCATGAACACTGAAGCTTTCTTT	CASSRGQGSMNTEAFF
few	TRBD2	TRBV7-8	TRBJ2-3	TGTGCCAGCAGCTTACTAGCGGCCCCAGATACGCAGTATTTT	CASSLLAAPDTQYF
few	.	TRBV4-3	TRBJ2-1	TGCGCCAGCAGCCAAGATTGGGCAGCTTCCTACAATGAGCAGTTCTTC	CASSQDWAASYNEQFF
.	.	TRBV24-1	TRBJ2-1	TGTGCCACCAGTGATTTGAGGGGTGGCCAGAGAGAGGATGAGCAGTTCTTC	CATSDLRGGQREDEQFF
.	TRBD2	TRBV7-2	TRBJ2-7	TGTGCCAGCAGCTTAGGGTATAGCGGGAGATCTTACGAGCAGTACTTC	CASSLGYSGRSYEQYF
many	TRBD1	TRBV30	TRBJ1-1	TGTGCCTGGAGTGTACCGCCAGGGGGGACTGAAGCTTTCTTT	CAWSVPPGGTEAFF
.	.	TRBV15	TRBJ2-7	TGTGCCACCGGTATAGGGGTCGAGCAGTACTTC	CATGIGVEQYF
few	TRBD1	TRBV5-6	TRBJ1-6	TGTGCCAGCAGCTTGATTGCTCGGGACAGGGGTTCACCCCTCCACTTT	CASSLIARDRGSPLHF
.	.	TRBV20-1	TRBJ2-3	TGCAGTGCTAACGACGGGTCTCTCTGGGGGGCAGATACGCAGTATTTT	CSANDGSLWGADTQYF
.	.	TRBV15	TRBJ2-3	TGTGCTACCAGCAGAGATTGGGGGGGGGCCCCAGATACGCAGTATTTT	CATSRDWGGAPDTQYF
.	.	TRBV20-1	TRBJ1-4	TGCAGTGGGAGGGACGGTAATGAAAAACTGTTTTTT	CSGRDGNEKLFF
.	TRBD2	TRBV11-1	TRBJ2-6	TGTGCCAGCAGCAAAAGTTGGACTAGCGGGAGGACCGGGGCCAACGTCCTGACTTTC	CASSKSWTSGRTGANVLTF
.	.	TRBV29-1	TRBJ1-2	TGCAGCGTTGAAAAATCCTATGGCTACACCTTC	CSVEKSYGYTF